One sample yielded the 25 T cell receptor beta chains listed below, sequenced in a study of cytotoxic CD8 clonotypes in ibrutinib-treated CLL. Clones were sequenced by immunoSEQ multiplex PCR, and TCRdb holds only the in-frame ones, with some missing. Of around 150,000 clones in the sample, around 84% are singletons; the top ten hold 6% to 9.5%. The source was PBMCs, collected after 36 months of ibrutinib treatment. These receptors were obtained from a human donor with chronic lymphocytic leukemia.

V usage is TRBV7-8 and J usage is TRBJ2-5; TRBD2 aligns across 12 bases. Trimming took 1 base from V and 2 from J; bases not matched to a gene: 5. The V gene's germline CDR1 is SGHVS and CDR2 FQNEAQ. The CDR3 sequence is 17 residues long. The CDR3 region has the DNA TGTGCCAGCAGCTTAGAGGGCGGACTAGCGGGACAAGAGACCCAGTACTTC. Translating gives CASSLEGGLAGQETQYF. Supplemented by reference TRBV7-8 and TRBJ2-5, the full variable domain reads GAGVSQSPRYKVAKRGQDVALRCDPISGHVSLFWYQQALGQGPEFLTYFQNEAQLDKSGLPSDRFFAERPEGSVSTLKIQRTQQEDSAVYLCASSLEGGLAGQETQYFGPGTRLLVL.

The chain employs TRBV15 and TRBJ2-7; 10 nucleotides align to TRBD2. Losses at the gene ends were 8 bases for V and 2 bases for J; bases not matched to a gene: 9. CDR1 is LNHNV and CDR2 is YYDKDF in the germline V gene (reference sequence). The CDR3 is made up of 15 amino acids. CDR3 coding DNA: TGTGCCACCGCAGATCCACTAGCGGGGACCTACGAGCAGTACTTC. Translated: CATADPLAGTYEQYF.

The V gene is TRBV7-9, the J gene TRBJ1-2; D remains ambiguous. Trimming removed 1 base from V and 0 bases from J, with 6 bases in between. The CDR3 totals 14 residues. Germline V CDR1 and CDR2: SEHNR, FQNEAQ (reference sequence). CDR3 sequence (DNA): TGTGCCAGCAGCTTAGAGGTTCCTAACTATGGCTACACCTTC. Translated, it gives CASSLEVPNYGYTF.

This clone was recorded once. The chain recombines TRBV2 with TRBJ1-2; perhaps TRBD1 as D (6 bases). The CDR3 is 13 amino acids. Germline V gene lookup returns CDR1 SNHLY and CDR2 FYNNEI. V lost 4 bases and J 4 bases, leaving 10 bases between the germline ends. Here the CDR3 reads CASSAGALYGYTF. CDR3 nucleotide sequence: TGTGCCAGCAGTGCAGGGGCCCTCTATGGCTACACCTTC.

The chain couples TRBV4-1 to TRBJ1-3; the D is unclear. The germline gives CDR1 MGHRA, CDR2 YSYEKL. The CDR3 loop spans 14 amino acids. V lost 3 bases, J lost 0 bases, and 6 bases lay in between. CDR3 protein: CASSHPNSGNTIYF. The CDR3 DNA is TGCGCCAGCAGCCACCCCAACTCTGGAAACACCATATATTTT.

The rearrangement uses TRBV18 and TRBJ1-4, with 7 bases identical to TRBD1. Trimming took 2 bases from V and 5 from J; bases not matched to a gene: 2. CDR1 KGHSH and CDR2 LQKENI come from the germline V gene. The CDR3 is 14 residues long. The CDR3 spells CASSPGTENEKLFF. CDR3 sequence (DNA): TGTGCCAGCTCACCAGGGACAGAGAATGAAAAACTGTTTTTT.

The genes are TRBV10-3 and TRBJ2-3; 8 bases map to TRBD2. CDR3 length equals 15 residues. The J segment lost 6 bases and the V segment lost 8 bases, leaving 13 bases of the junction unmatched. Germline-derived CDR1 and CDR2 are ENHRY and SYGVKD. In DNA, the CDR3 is TGTGCCATCGACGAAAGCGGGAGTATCATCGATACGCAGTATTTT. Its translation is CAIDESGSIIDTQYF.

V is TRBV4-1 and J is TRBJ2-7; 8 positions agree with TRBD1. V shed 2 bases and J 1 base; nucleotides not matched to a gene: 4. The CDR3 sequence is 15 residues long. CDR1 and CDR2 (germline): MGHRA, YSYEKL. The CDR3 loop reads CASSQRTGPSYEQYF. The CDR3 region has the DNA TGCGCCAGCAGCCAAAGGACAGGGCCGTCCTACGAGCAGTACTTC.

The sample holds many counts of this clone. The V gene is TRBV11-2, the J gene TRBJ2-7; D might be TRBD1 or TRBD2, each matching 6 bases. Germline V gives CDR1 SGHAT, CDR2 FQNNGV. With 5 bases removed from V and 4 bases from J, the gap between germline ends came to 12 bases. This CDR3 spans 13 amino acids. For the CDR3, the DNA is TGTGCCAGCAGCCCCACAGGGAGGTACGAGCAGTACTTC. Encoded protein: CASSPTGRYEQYF.

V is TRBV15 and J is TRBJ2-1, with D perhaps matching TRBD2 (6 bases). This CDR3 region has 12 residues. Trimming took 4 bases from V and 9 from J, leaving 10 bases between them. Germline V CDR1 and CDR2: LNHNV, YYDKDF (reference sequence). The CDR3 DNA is TGTGCCACCAGCACTACGGGGGTTGAGCAGTTCTTC. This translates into CATSTTGVEQFF.

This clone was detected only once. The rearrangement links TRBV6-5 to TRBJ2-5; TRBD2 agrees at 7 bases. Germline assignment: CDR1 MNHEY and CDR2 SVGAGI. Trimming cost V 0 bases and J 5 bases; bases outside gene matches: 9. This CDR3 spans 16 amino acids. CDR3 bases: TGTGCCAGCAGTTACTCGACGAGCGGGATCGTCGAGACCCAGTACTTC. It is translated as CASSYSTSGIVETQYF.

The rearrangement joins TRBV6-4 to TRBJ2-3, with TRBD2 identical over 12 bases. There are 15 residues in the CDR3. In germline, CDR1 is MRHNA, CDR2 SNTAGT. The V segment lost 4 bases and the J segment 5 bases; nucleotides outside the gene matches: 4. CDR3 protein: CASSVGLAGRDTQYF. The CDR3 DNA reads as TGTGCCAGCAGTGTCGGACTAGCGGGGAGAGATACGCAGTATTTT.

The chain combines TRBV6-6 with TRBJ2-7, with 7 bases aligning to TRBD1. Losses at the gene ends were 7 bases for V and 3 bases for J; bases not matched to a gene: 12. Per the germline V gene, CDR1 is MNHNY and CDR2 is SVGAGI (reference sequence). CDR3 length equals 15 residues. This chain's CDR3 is CASTLDRARVYEQYF. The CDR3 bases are TGTGCCAGCACTCTAGACAGGGCTCGAGTCTACGAGCAGTACTTC.

This CDR3 is CASSVAGSGNTIYF. CDR3 DNA: TGTGCCAGCAGCGTAGCTGGGTCAGGAAACACCATATATTTT. This rearrangement joins TRBV9 to TRBJ1-3; D remains unclear. This CDR3 is built from 14 residues. Per germline, CDR1 SGDLS and CDR2 YYNGEE. Trimming removed 0 bases from V and 4 bases from J, with 8 bases in between.

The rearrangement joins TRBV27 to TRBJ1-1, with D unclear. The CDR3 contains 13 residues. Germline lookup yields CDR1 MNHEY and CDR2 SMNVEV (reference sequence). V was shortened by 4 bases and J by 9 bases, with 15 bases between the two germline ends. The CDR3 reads CASSSGEGFKAFF. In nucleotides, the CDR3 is TGTGCCAGCAGTTCCGGAGAAGGGTTTAAAGCTTTCTTT.

CDR3 nucleotide sequence: TGTGCCAGCAGTTTAGAACAGGCTAACTACGAGCAGTACTTC. It specifies CASSLEQANYEQYF. The chain links TRBV27 to TRBJ2-7, with D tentatively TRBD1 (5 bases). This CDR3 region has 14 residues. Deletions cut 2 bases from V and 3 bases from J, with 11 bases between. Germline V gene sequence: CDR1 MNHEY, CDR2 SMNVEV (reference sequence).

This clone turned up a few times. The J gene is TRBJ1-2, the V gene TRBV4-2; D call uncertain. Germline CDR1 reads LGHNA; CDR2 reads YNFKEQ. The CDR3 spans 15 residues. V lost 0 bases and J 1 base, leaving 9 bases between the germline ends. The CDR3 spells CASSQDLGYNYGYTF. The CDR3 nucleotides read TGTGCCAGCAGCCAAGATTTGGGTTATAACTATGGCTACACCTTC.

CDR3 DNA sequence: TGTGCCAGCAGCCCGGGACAGGGTCACCAGCCCCAGCATTTT. It encodes CASSPGQGHQPQHF. V gene TRBV9 combines with J gene TRBJ1-5; 9 bases agree with TRBD1. The CDR3 has 14 residues. The ends lost 4 bases at V and 7 bases at J; junction bases unmatched: 6. Germline-derived CDR1 and CDR2 are SGDLS and YYNGEE.

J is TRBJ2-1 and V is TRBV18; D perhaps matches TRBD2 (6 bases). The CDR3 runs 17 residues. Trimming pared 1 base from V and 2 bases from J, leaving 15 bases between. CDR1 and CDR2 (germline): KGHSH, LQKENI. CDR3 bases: TGTGCCAGCTCACCACGTTATACGGGAGCGGCCTACAATGAGCAGTTCTTC. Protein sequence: CASSPRYTGAAYNEQFF.

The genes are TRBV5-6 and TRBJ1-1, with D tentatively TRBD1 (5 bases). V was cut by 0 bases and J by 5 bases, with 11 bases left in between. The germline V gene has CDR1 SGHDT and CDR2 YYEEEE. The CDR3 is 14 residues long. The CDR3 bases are TGTGCCAGCAGCTTGGTAGGGGTAAGGACTGAAGCTTTCTTT. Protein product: CASSLVGVRTEAFF.

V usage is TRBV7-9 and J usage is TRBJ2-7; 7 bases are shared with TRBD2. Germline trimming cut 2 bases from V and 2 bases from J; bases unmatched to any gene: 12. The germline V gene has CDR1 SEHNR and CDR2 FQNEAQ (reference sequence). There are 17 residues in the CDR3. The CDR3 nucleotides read TGTGCCAGCAGCTTAATGGGGGGGGACCGAAGACCCTACGAGCAGTACTTC. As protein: CASSLMGGDRRPYEQYF.

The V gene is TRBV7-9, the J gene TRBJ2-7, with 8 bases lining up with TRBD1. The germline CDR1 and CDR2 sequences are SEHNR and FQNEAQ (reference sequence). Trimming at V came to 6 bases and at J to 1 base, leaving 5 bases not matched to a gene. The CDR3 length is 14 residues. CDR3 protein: CASRQTGESYEQYF. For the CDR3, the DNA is TGTGCCAGCAGGCAGACAGGGGAATCCTACGAGCAGTACTTC. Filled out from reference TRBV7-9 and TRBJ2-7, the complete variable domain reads DTGVSQNPRHKITKRGQNVTFRCDPISEHNRLYWYRQTLGQGPEFLTYFQNEAQLEKSRLLSDRFSAERPKGSFSTLEIQRTEQGDSAMYLCASRQTGESYEQYFGPGTRLTVT.

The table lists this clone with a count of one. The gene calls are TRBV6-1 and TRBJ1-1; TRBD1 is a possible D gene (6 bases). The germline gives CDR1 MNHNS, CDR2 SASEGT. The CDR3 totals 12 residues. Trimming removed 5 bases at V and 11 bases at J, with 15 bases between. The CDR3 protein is CASSTDRFGAFF. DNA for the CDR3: TGTGCCAGCAGTACCGACAGGTTTGGGGCTTTCTTT.

The CDR3 DNA is TGTGCCAGCAGGAAAACTAGCGGGAGTTACACCGGGGAGCTGTTTTTT. This gives the protein CASRKTSGSYTGELFF. The gene calls are TRBV6-4 and TRBJ2-2; 11 bases are a match to TRBD2. This CDR3 comprises 16 residues. J lost 3 bases, V lost 6 bases, and 6 bases had no gene match. Germline CDR1 reads MRHNA; CDR2 reads SNTAGT.

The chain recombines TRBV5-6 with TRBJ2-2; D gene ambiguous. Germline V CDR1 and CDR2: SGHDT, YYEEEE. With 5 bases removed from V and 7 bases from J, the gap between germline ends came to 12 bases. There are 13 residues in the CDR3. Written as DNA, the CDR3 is TGTGCCAGCAGTCATGACCCGGACGGGGAGCTGTTTTTT. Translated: CASSHDPDGELFF.